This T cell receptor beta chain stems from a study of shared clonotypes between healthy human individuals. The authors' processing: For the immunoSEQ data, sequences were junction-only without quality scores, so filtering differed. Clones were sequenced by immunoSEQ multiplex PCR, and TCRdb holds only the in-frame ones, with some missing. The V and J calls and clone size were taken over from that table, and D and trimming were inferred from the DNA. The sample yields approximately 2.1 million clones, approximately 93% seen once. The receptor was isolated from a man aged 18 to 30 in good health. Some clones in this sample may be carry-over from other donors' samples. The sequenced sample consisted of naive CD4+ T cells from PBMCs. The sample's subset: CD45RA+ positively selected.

The chain's CDR3 is CASSLDPGQPSPQHF. The DNA for the CDR3 is TGCGCCAGCAGCTTGGACCCGGGACAGCCGTCCCCCCAGCATTTT. The genes are TRBV5-1 and TRBJ1-5; 7 nucleotides agree with TRBD1. The V and J ends lost 0 bases and 10 bases, in that order; junction bases with no gene match: 10. Germline V gene lookup returns CDR1 SGHRS and CDR2 YFSETQ. The CDR3 contains 15 residues.